The source of this TCR beta chain is a study of response to subunit inactivated influenza vaccine. Study findings and constraints: The study's authors posited that every seasonal influenza vaccination enlists few new T cells.

The CDR3 consists of 12 residues. CDR1 MDHEN and CDR2 SYDVKM come from the germline V gene. V trimming: 6 bases; J trimming: 4 bases; junction bases outside the gene matches: 2. This clonotype appeared a few times. As yet, its antigen is unknown. One entry per CDR3 protein results from TCRdb running MiXCR on the RT-PCR reads. The repertoire holds roughly 630,000 distinct CDR3 sequences, with around 13% as singletons. This chain uses TRBV28 with TRBJ2-5, with 7 bases that match TRBD1. The TCR originated in a man aged 50-60 years who received an inactivated influenza vaccine. Here the sequenced sample was PBMCs from blood, taken around 15 days before vaccination. CDR3 nucleotides: TGTGCCAGCAGGAGGGGGCCAGAGACCCAGTACTTC. Translating it yields CASRRGPETQYF.